This T cell receptor (beta chain) was obtained from a study of T cells expressing NK-cell markers. The CDR3 is made up of 14 amino acids. CDR1 and CDR2 from the germline V gene are MNHEY and SVGEGT. TCRdb reanalyzed the 5' RACE reads and collapses them to one entry per CDR3 protein, without DNA. Listed are 550,000 to 600,000 distinct CDR3 sequences; roughly 3.4% falls within the top ten. This chain uses TRBV6-2 or TRBV6-3 with TRBJ1-4; the TCRdb D gene call, TRBD1, has no DNA to confirm it. The specimen sequenced was blood T cells: a sorted CD56 or NKG2C T cell subset, CD4+ or CD8+ T cells, or bulk PBMC T cells (not recorded which). This clonotype originated in a man younger than 30 in good health. The CDR3 loop is CASRARTHYEKLFF.